This is a list of T cell receptor beta chains from one sample in a study of T cells expressing NK-cell markers. TCRdb re-called the 5' RACE reads and shows each CDR3 protein once, DNA omitted. The sample holds about 260,000 distinct CDR3 sequences. The specimen sequenced was blood T cells: a sorted CD56 or NKG2C T cell subset, CD4+ or CD8+ T cells, or bulk PBMC T cells (not recorded which). All receptors come from a man between 18 and 29 years old in good health. CDR3s include the opening cysteine and the closing phenylalanine or tryptophan.

V,length,J,CDR3
TRBV7-6,14,TRBJ2-5,CASSLGTVPGAQYF
TRBV29-1,13,TRBJ2-1,CSVDLTAYNEQFF
TRBV29-1,15,TRBJ2-3,CSVGGSRGNTDTQYF
TRBV2,17,TRBJ2-5,CASSEGRAGLVQETQYF
TRBV30,12,TRBJ2-2,CAFAGATGELFF
TRBV20-1,16,TRBJ2-5,CSAFPGHGPSQETQYF
TRBV4-3,15,TRBJ1-2,CASSQIGTEYYGYTF
TRBV3-1,13,TRBJ1-5,CASSRGNNQPQHF
TRBV6-1,17,TRBJ2-1,CASSGQGVSGFYNEQFF
TRBV18,13,TRBJ2-1,CASPGLAGNEQFF
TRBV19,15,TRBJ2-3,CASRVGTSRTDTQYF
TRBV20-1,15,TRBJ2-2,CSASVQGGFTGELFF
TRBV7-2,15,TRBJ1-5,CASSPGTDSNQPQHF